This T cell receptor (beta chain) appears in the sequencing data of a study of T-cell reconstitution after alpha-beta-depleted transplantation in children. For TCRbeta, the library was prepared with unique molecular identifiers. TCRdb used MiXCR to reprocess the PCR reads, holding one entry per CDR3 protein. The data show some 550,000 distinct CDR3 sequences, 20% to 25% seen once. Overall study findings and caveats: Surviving recipient cells, namely T cells and thymic progenitors, were the source of high day-60 TCRbeta diversity in some patients. A year had passed since transplant, and T-cell counts and diversity by then came mostly from newly produced T cells.

The germline V gene has CDR1 SEHNR and CDR2 FQNEAQ (reference sequence). V gave up 3 bases and J gave up 6 bases; unmatched junction bases: 7. The CDR3 totals 15 residues. A remark on this clonotype: Antigen: not known.

The clonotype originates from a boy in the first two years of life who had a stem cell transplant for acute myeloid leukemia, so the T cells may come from the graft donor. The chain recombines TRBV7-9 with TRBJ2-3, with TRBD2 matching over 9 bases. The sample in question was PBMCs, mostly from graft donor cells, obtained 360 days after TCRalphabeta/CD19-depleted stem cell transplant. CDR3 protein: CASSFSGGWMDTQYF. The CDR3 DNA reads as TGTGCCAGCAGCTTTAGCGGGGGATGGATGGATACGCAGTATTTT.